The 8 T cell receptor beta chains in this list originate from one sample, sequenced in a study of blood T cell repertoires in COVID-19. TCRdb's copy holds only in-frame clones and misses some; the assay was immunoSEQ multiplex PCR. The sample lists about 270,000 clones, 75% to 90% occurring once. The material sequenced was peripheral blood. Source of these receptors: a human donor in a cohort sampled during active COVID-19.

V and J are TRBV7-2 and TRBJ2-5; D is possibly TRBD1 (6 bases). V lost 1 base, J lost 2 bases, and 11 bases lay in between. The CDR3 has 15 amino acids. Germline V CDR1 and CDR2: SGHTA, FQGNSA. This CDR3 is CASSLVYRAQETQYF. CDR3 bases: TGTGCCAGCAGCTTAGTATACAGGGCACAAGAGACCCAGTACTTC.

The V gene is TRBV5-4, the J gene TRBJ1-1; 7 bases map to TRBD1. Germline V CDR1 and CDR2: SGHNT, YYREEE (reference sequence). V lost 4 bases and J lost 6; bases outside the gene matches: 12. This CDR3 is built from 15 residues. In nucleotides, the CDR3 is TGTGCCAGCAGCCCTGGGGACAGATCGTTCTCTGAAGCTTTCTTT. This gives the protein CASSPGDRSFSEAFF.

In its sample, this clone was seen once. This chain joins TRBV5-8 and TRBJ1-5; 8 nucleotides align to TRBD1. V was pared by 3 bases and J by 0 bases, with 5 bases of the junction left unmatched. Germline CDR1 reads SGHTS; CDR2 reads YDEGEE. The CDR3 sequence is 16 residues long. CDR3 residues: CASSSGTGHSNQPQHF. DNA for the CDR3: TGTGCCAGCAGCTCCGGGACAGGACATAGCAATCAGCCCCAGCATTTT.

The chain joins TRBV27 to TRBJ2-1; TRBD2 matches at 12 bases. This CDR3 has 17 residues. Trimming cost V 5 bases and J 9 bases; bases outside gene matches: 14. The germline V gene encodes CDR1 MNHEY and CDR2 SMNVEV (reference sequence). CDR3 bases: TGTGCCAGCAGTGCCCCTTGGACTAGCGGGACGCGAGGTGAGCAGTTCTTC. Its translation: CASSAPWTSGTRGEQFF.

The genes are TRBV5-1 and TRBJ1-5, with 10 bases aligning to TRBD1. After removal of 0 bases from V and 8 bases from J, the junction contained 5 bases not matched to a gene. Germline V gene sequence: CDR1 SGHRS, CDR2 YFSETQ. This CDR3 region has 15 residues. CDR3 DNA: TGCGCCAGCAGCTTGGAGACAGGGGGCGGGAAGCCCCAGCATTTT. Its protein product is CASSLETGGGKPQHF.

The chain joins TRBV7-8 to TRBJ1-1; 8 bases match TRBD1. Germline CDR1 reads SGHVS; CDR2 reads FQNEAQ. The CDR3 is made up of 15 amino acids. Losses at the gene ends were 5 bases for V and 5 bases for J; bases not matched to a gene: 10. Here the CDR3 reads CASSPQGQDFTEAFF. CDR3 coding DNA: TGTGCCAGCAGCCCTCAGGGACAGGATTTTACTGAAGCTTTCTTT.

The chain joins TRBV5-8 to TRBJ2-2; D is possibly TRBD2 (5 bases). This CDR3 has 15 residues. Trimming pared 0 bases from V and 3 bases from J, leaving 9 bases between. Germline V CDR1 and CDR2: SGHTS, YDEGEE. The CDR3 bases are TGTGCCAGCAGCTTGGGGCGGACTTACACCGGGGAGCTGTTTTTT. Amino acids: CASSLGRTYTGELFF. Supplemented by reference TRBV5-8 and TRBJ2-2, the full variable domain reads EAGVTQSPTHLIKTRGQQATLRCSPISGHTSVYWYQQALGLGLQFLLWYDEGEERNRGNFPPRFSGRQFPNYSSELNVNALELEDSALYLCASSLGRTYTGELFFGEGSRLTVL.

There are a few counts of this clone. The DNA of the CDR3 is TGTGCCAGCAGTGACGGGGGGGTTAGCGATAAGCTTGGCTACACCTTC. Its protein product is CASSDGGVSDKLGYTF. The gene calls are TRBV6-4 and TRBJ1-2; weak D call: TRBD1 (5 bases). The V and J ends lost 2 bases and 7 bases respectively, with 20 bases between them. This CDR3 has 16 amino acids. Germline V lookup: CDR1 MRHNA, CDR2 SNTAGT.